These T cell receptor beta chains were read from a single sample in a study of breast tumors, draining lymph nodes, adjacent tissues. From the multiplex PCR reads, TCRdb called clonotypes with MiXCR, one entry per CDR3 protein. The table shows about 130,000 distinct CDR3 sequences, with about 20% occurring only once. Sequenced input: axillary lymph node tissue. These receptors all stem from a female donor with breast cancer. Some clones in this sample may be carry-over from other donors' samples. CDR3s include the opening cysteine and the closing phenylalanine or tryptophan. The order of the fields is D gene, J gene, V gene, CDR3 length, CDR3 protein. D genes are given only for firm matches.

TRBD1 | TRBJ2-2 | TRBV15 | 15 | CATKDRGRGTGELFF
. | TRBJ2-7 | TRBV5-1 | 13 | CASSLTGTSEQYF
TRBD1 | TRBJ2-1 | TRBV15 | 17 | CATSRKGTGTGTNEQFF
TRBD2 | TRBJ2-3 | TRBV12-3/TRBV12-4 | 18 | CASSFHKTSGGNTDTQYF
. | TRBJ1-2 | TRBV20-1 | 11 | CSAHDYYGYTF
. | TRBJ2-7 | TRBV7-8 | 12 | CASSLPPNEQYF
TRBD1 | TRBJ1-2 | TRBV10-2 | 15 | CASTKRQGATYGYTF
. | TRBJ2-5 | TRBV7-3 | 15 | CASSPWASPQETQYF
TRBD2 | TRBJ2-3 | TRBV7-4 | 18 | CASSLEGCGGPSTDTQYF
TRBD2 | TRBJ2-2 | TRBV20-1 | 16 | CSARDGLAGFTGELFF
. | TRBJ2-7 | TRBV6-5 | 14 | CASSYSDDAYEQYF
TRBD1 | TRBJ1-2 | TRBV2 | 16 | CASSDNGRGSHYGYTF
. | TRBJ2-1 | TRBV20-1 | 15 | CSAPEPSYGDNEQFF